The 5 T cell receptor beta chains given below trace back to one sample, sequenced in a study of regulatory T cells in long-lasting Graves disease. Time point: newly diagnosed GD, antithyroid drugs for less than 3 months. The TCR library was prepared using RNA isolated from PBMCs. To make TCR beta libraries, researchers used iRepertoire HTBI primers and Arm-PCR of CDR3 regions. TCRdb re-derived calls from the multiplex PCR reads in MiXCR, one entry per CDR3 protein. This sample has roughly 380,000 distinct CDR3 sequences, with around 15% found just once. This specimen was peripheral blood mononuclear cells (PBMCs), taken at new diagnosis, from a patient treated with antithyroid drugs. The receptors stem from a female donor with Graves disease.

This clonotype was detected ten times or more. The J gene is TRBJ2-7, the V gene TRBV4-1, with 9 bases identical to TRBD2. J lost 5 bases, V lost 5 bases, and 10 bases had no gene match. The V gene's germline CDR1 is MGHRA and CDR2 YSYEKL. The CDR3 covers 15 residues. The CDR3 reads CASSTSTGLANEQYF. In DNA, the CDR3 is TGCGCCAGCAGCACCTCTACGGGACTAGCCAACGAGCAGTACTTC.

Ten or more counts support this clonotype. The chain is built from TRBV7-9 and TRBJ2-3, with TRBD1 identical over 9 bases. Germline trimming cut 6 bases from V and 2 bases from J; bases unmatched to any gene: 6. CDR1 and CDR2 (germline): SEHNR, FQNEAQ (reference sequence). This CDR3 has 15 amino acids. In nucleotides, the CDR3 is TGTGCCAGCAGATCGGGACAGGGTAACACAGATACGCAGTATTTT. It codes for CASRSGQGNTDTQYF.

This clonotype was counted ten times or more. The chain joins TRBV7-7 to TRBJ2-5; no definite D call. Per the germline V gene, CDR1 is SSHAT and CDR2 is FNYEAQ (reference sequence). Trimming left V 0 bases short and J 0 bases short, with 8 bases between. The CDR3 loop spans 15 amino acids. The CDR3 DNA reads TGTGCCAGCAGCTTAGCGCATGGCTACCAAGAGACCCAGTACTTC. Amino acids: CASSLAHGYQETQYF.

This clonotype came up many times. The J gene is TRBJ2-7, the V gene TRBV6-2 or TRBV6-3; TRBD2 agrees at 11 bases. CDR1 MNHEY and CDR2 SVGEGT come from the germline V gene. This CDR3 contains 14 residues. Trimming took 6 bases from V and 1 from J; bases not matched to a gene: 2. For the CDR3, the DNA is TGTGCCAGCAGCTTAGCGGGAGGGTCCTACGAGCAGTACTTC. Translated: CASSLAGGSYEQYF.

The CDR3 sequence is CASSLVLAGGRASNTEAFF. CDR3 nucleotides: TGTGCCAGCAGCTTAGTCTTAGCGGGAGGAAGGGCCTCCAACACTGAAGCTTTCTTT. V is TRBV7-2 and J is TRBJ1-1; no clear D. Germline lookup yields CDR1 SGHTA and CDR2 FQGNSA. Between the trimmed V and J ends, which lost 1 base and 2 bases, there was a span of 23 bases. The CDR3 has 19 residues.